This TCR beta chain is drawn from a study of early T cells in non-severe SARS-CoV-2 infection. TCRdb re-called the 5' RACE reads through MiXCR, storing one row per CDR3 protein. The sample consists of 50,000 to 80,000 distinct CDR3 sequences, 4.9% of them appearing once. This clonotype was counted at least ten times. Sequencing used whole blood. The sequence was obtained from an adult who was a healthcare worker with PCR-confirmed SARS-CoV-2 infection or an uninfected control (not recorded which).

The CDR3 DNA reads TGTGCCAGCAGCTTAAACCGTTACAATGAGCAGTTCTTC. It translates to CASSLNRYNEQFF. The chain recombines TRBV11-3 with TRBJ2-1; D gene unclear. V was cut by 2 bases and J by 4 bases, with 6 bases left in between. The germline V gene has CDR1 SGHNT and CDR2 YENEEA. The CDR3 totals 13 residues.